Presented here are 6 T cell receptor beta chains from one specimen sequenced in a study of blood T cell repertoires in COVID-19. Clones were read by immunoSEQ multiplex PCR, and TCRdb kept only the in-frame ones, dropping some. Counted here are 130,000 or so clones, 84% occurring once; the ten biggest clones make up under 5%. Sequencing input: PBMCs or T cells enriched from blood (not recorded which). Every receptor here comes from a woman aged 25 to 39 who had recovered from COVID-19.

The rearrangement uses TRBV12-3 or TRBV12-4 and TRBJ2-7, with 9 bases that match TRBD1. The length of the CDR3 is 13 residues. The J segment lost 3 bases and the V segment lost 6 bases, leaving 3 bases of the junction unmatched. CDR3 sequence reads: CASSGTGYYEQYF. The CDR3 nucleotides are TGTGCCAGCAGCGGGACAGGGTACTACGAGCAGTACTTC.

The rearrangement joins TRBV7-2 to TRBJ2-7; 12 bases map to TRBD2. This CDR3 is 15 amino acids long. V lost 2 bases to trimming and J lost 5 bases; unmatched junction nucleotides: 4. Germline V gene data show CDR1 as SGHTA and CDR2 as FQGNSA. CDR3 DNA: TGTGCCAGCAGCTTAACTAGCGGGAGGATAGACGAGCAGTACTTC. Translating it yields CASSLTSGRIDEQYF.

The V gene is TRBV15, the J gene TRBJ1-1; D might be TRBD1 (6 bases). V lost 1 base to trimming and J lost 1 base, with 13 bases between them. Per germline, CDR1 LNHNV and CDR2 YYDKDF (reference sequence). This CDR3 has 16 amino acids. In DNA, the CDR3 is TGTGCCACCAGCAGAGGTCAGGGGCTGGGGAACACTGAAGCTTTCTTT. It yields the protein CATSRGQGLGNTEAFF.

This sequence joins TRBV5-1 and TRBJ2-1; TRBD2 is a possible D gene (6 bases). V dropped 4 bases and J dropped 8 bases, with 16 bases sitting between them. CDR3 size: 14 residues. The V gene's germline CDR1 is SGHRS and CDR2 YFSETQ. CDR3 protein: CASSETRYIDEQFF. CDR3 nucleotide sequence: TGCGCCAGCAGCGAGACTAGGTATATCGATGAGCAGTTCTTC.

The V gene is TRBV24-1, the J gene TRBJ2-1; 7 nucleotides align to TRBD1. V was clipped by 1 base and J by 12 bases; unmatched bases: 8. CDR3 length equals 14 residues. Germline V gene sequence: CDR1 KGHDR, CDR2 SFDVKD. CDR3 loop: CATSDLLGGARQFF. Written as DNA, the CDR3 is TGTGCCACCAGTGATTTATTAGGGGGCGCGCGGCAGTTCTTC.

The chain has TRBV7-2 and TRBJ2-3, with 8 bases fitting TRBD2. This CDR3 region has 19 residues. The V and J ends lost 1 base and 0 bases, in that order; junction bases with no gene match: 12. Germline assignment: CDR1 SGHTA and CDR2 FQGNSA. In nucleotides, the CDR3 is TGTGCCAGCAGCTTAGGGGGCCTAGCGGGTTTCTCAAGCACAGATACGCAGTATTTT. Its protein product is CASSLGGLAGFSSTDTQYF.